A selection of T cell receptor beta chains follows, all from one sample in a study of T cells in Graves' hyperthyroidism and ophthalmopathy. Via MiXCR, TCRdb re-called the multiplex PCR reads, giving one row per CDR3 protein. In the table there are roughly 720,000 distinct CDR3 sequences, around a sixth of which are singletons. Sequencing was carried out using blood. These receptors were obtained from a man aged 45 to 65 with Graves' hyperthyroidism. Each CDR3 is given with its conserved first and last residue. The D gene is left open where the match is weak. Clone size is given for some rows only: seen once, a few or many times, or a class if the clone is expanded.

>TRBV6-2/TRBV6-3|many|TRBJ1-2|.
TGTGCCAGCCAAGCCGGGCGAGGCCGCGACGTGTTCGGTGGCTACACCTTC
CASQAGRGRDVFGGYTF
>TRBV7-9|.|TRBJ1-1|.
TGTGCCAGCAGCGAAGTGGGGAACACTGAAGCTTTCTTT
CASSEVGNTEAFF
>TRBV10-3|.|TRBJ2-4|TRBD2
TGTGCCATCAGCGAGACTAGCGCAGCCAAAAACATTCAGTACTTC
CAISETSAAKNIQYF
>TRBV19|few|TRBJ2-6|TRBD2
TGTGCCAGTAGTGGGGGGGAGTCTTCTGGGGCCAACGTCCTGACTTTC
CASSGGESSGANVLTF
>TRBV5-4|few|TRBJ2-7|.
TGTGCCAGCAGCCTGGACAGTCAGGGAGAGCAGTACTTC
CASSLDSQGEQYF
>TRBV20-1|many|TRBJ2-7|TRBD1
TGCAGTGCTGTCGACAGGGGACTCTACGAGCAGTACTTC
CSAVDRGLYEQYF
>TRBV28|many|TRBJ1-4|TRBD1
TGTGCCATCGATGGAGGGGGCGAAAAACTGTTTTTT
CAIDGGGEKLFF
>TRBV29-1|many|TRBJ2-1|.
TGCAGCGTTGACGGGCAGGGCGGCAGCAATGAGCAGTTCTTC
CSVDGQGGSNEQFF
>TRBV9|.|TRBJ2-1|TRBD2
TGTGCCAGCAGCCCCGGGGGGGGGGGCAGGAACAATGAGCAGTTCTTC
CASSPGGGGRNNEQFF
>TRBV7-3|many|TRBJ2-1|TRBD2
TGTGCCAGCAGCTTAGGGGTTAGCGGGAGTGGCCCCTACAATGAGCAGTTCTTC
CASSLGVSGSGPYNEQFF
>TRBV5-1|many|TRBJ1-6|TRBD1
TGCGCCAGCAGCTTGGAAGGGACAGGGAATTCTTCACCCCTCCACTTT
CASSLEGTGNSSPLHF
>TRBV11-3|.|TRBJ1-3|TRBD1
TGTGCCAGCAGGTCCGGGACAGGGGGCATCGGAAACACCATATATTTT
CASRSGTGGIGNTIYF
>TRBV12-3/TRBV12-4|once|TRBJ1-2|TRBD1
TGTGCCAGCAGCCCAGACAGGGGGCAAAGCTATGGCTACACCTTC
CASSPDRGQSYGYTF
>TRBV7-9|.|TRBJ2-3|TRBD2
TGTGCCAGCAGTCTTCCAGCAGCGGGAGGGCCAGATACGCAGTATTTT
CASSLPAAGGPDTQYF
>TRBV27|.|TRBJ2-1|TRBD2
TGTGCCAGCAGTTTAGCGGGAGTCGCTTACAGTGAGCAGTTCTTC
CASSLAGVAYSEQFF
>TRBV20-1|.|TRBJ2-7|TRBD2
TGCAGTGCTAAGAAGGCTAGCGGCCCCTACGAGCAGTACTTC
CSAKKASGPYEQYF
>TRBV18|few|TRBJ1-5|.
TGTGCCAGCTCACCAAATAGGGAGGACAATCAGCCCCAGCATTTT
CASSPNREDNQPQHF
>TRBV10-3|.|TRBJ1-1|TRBD1
TGTGCCACGGGAGCGGGACAGATGAACACTGAAGCTTTCTTT
CATGAGQMNTEAFF
>TRBV7-8|many|TRBJ2-3|TRBD2
TGTGCCAGCAGCTTAGTAACCGGGACTACTAGAGATACGCAGTATTTT
CASSLVTGTTRDTQYF
>TRBV2|many|TRBJ1-1|.
TGTGCCAGCAGTGACAGTGGTACTGAAGCTTTCTTT
CASSDSGTEAFF
>TRBV5-1|.|TRBJ2-7|.
TGCGCCAGCAGCGTGGACTGGTACGAGCAGTACTTC
CASSVDWYEQYF
>TRBV6-2/TRBV6-3|.|TRBJ2-3|TRBD1
TGTGCCAGCAGTTACGCGAAGGGGACAGGGGAGTATTTT
CASSYAKGTGEYF
>TRBV28|few|TRBJ2-5|TRBD1
TGTGCCAGCAGTTTAGGGGACAGGGGAGGGGATTGGTCTAAAGAGACCCAGTACTTC
CASSLGDRGGDWSKETQYF
>TRBV30|.|TRBJ2-5|.
TGTGCCTGGAGACTAGTGGGGAACCAAGAGACCCAGTACTTC
CAWRLVGNQETQYF
>TRBV2|many|TRBJ1-5|.
TGTGCCAGCAGCTCCTCACAGGGTCTTAGCAATCAGCCCCAGCATTTT
CASSSSQGLSNQPQHF
>TRBV20-1|many|TRBJ1-2|.
TGCAGTGCTAGCCCAGGACTGCTTAGATTTGGCTACACCTTC
CSASPGLLRFGYTF
>TRBV4-1|once|TRBJ1-5|.
TGCGCCAGCAGCCAAGATAGCGTCCGCAGTGGGTATAGCAATCAGCCCCAGCATTTT
CASSQDSVRSGYSNQPQHF
>TRBV5-1|many|TRBJ2-2|.
TGCGCCAGCAGCGCAGGGACCGGGGAGCTGTTTTTT
CASSAGTGELFF
>TRBV10-3|many|TRBJ2-3|TRBD1
TGTGCCATCAGTGAGTGGCGACAGGGGACAGATACGCAGTATTTT
CAISEWRQGTDTQYF
>TRBV28|many|TRBJ2-1|.
TGTGCCAGCAGTTTGGGTCGGGAGAATGAGCAGTTCTTC
CASSLGRENEQFF
>TRBV3-1|few|TRBJ2-1|TRBD2
TGTGCCAGCAGTCCCCTAGCGGGAATGGTCGATGGGCAGTTCTTC
CASSPLAGMVDGQFF
>TRBV7-8|.|TRBJ2-1|TRBD2
TGTGCCAGCAGCTTTTTTAGCGGGAGGGCCGTCGATGCGCAGTTCTTC
CASSFFSGRAVDAQFF
>TRBV7-3|many|TRBJ2-1|.
TGTGCCAGCAGCTTAGGGGGACGAAATGAGCAGTTCTTC
CASSLGGRNEQFF
>TRBV7-9|many|TRBJ1-1|TRBD1
TGTGCCAGCAGCTTCATGGTTGGGGACAGGGGGCAGGACACTGAAGCTTTCTTT
CASSFMVGDRGQDTEAFF
>TRBV27|few|TRBJ2-3|.
TGTGCCAGCAGTCCAGACTACTTTACGCAGTATTTT
CASSPDYFTQYF
>TRBV2|many|TRBJ2-3|TRBD2
TGTGCCAGCAGTGAACCCGGACTAGCGGGAAACACAGATACGCAGTATTTT
CASSEPGLAGNTDTQYF
>TRBV4-1|.|TRBJ2-7|.
TGCGCCAGCAGCCATATCGTGGGCGAGCAGTACTTC
CASSHIVGEQYF
>TRBV19|many|TRBJ1-1|TRBD1
TGTGCCAGTAGTCTCCAGGGGACAGGGAACACTGAAGCTTTCTTT
CASSLQGTGNTEAFF
>TRBV28|many|TRBJ2-1|TRBD2
TGTGCCAGCAGCAATAGCGGGTCAGGAGGCAATGAGCAGTTCTTC
CASSNSGSGGNEQFF
>TRBV10-3|many|TRBJ2-5|TRBD2
TGTGCCATCAGTAAAACTAGCGGGGCCAACCAAGAGACCCAGTACTTC
CAISKTSGANQETQYF
>TRBV7-2|many|TRBJ2-2|TRBD2
TGTGCCAGCAGCTCGAGGCGGGAGGCTAACACCGGGGAGCTGTTTTTT
CASSSRREANTGELFF
>TRBV10-1|.|TRBJ1-6|TRBD1
TGCGCCAGCAGCAACAGGGGGCGAAATTATAATTCACCCCTCCACTTT
CASSNRGRNYNSPLHF
>TRBV9|many|TRBJ2-1|.
TGTGCCAGCAGCGCACTTGGGGACACCCACAATGAGCAGTTCTTC
CASSALGDTHNEQFF
>TRBV6-4|.|TRBJ1-2|.
TGTGCCAGCACCGCCTTTGGGGTTGGCTACACCTTC
CASTAFGVGYTF
>TRBV7-3|many|TRBJ2-3|TRBD2
TGTGCCAGCAGCTTATATTCGGGAGGAACAGATACGCAGTATTTT
CASSLYSGGTDTQYF
>TRBV5-1|.|TRBJ1-1|.
TGCGCCAGCACCCGGACAGTCTGGAACACTGAAACTTTCTTT
CASTRTVWNTETFF
>TRBV11-2|.|TRBJ2-1|TRBD2
TGTGCCAGCTACCTGGCGGGAGGTGCCTCCTACAATGAGCAGTTCTTC
CASYLAGGASYNEQFF
>TRBV6-1|.|TRBJ2-7|TRBD2
TGTGCCAGCAGTTTGAGCGGGAGTGTCTACGAGCAGTACTTC
CASSLSGSVYEQYF
>TRBV19|.|TRBJ2-2|.
TGTGCCAGTAGTCACCGGGACTCGTTCGGGGAGCTGTTTTTT
CASSHRDSFGELFF
>TRBV5-1|.|TRBJ2-7|TRBD2
TGCGCCAGCAGCTTGGGGGGACTAGCGGGAGCATCATACGAGCAGTACTTC
CASSLGGLAGASYEQYF
>TRBV4-3|few|TRBJ2-7|TRBD1
TGCGCCAGCAGCCGGGAAACTGGGACAGTCCGGCGGCCCCCGAGCTCCTACGAGCAGTACTTC
CASSRETGTVRRPPSSYEQYF
>TRBV2|many|TRBJ2-5|TRBD2
TGTGCCAGCAGTGAAGCACGGCGAGCGGGAGGGCAAGAGACCCAGTACTTC
CASSEARRAGGQETQYF